These 29 T cell receptor beta chains share one sample of origin, sequenced in a study of CD8+ T cells in alopecia areata. Isolated RNA was reverse transcribed into cDNA used as the sequencing template. The assay was immunoSEQ multiplex PCR, and TCRdb's table has in-frame clones only and misses some. The sample records about 210,000 clones, about 58% being singletons. The sample's treatment: oral pan-JAK inhibitor, 5-10 mg twice daily. Sequenced material: CD4+ T cells sorted from blood, taken at week 4, from a patient treated with tofacitinib. The origin of the receptors is a human donor with alopecia areata.

The chain is built from TRBV7-8 and TRBJ2-1; TRBD2 is a possible D gene (5 bases). Trimming left V 2 bases short and J 6 bases short, with 11 bases between. Per the germline V gene, CDR1 is SGHVS and CDR2 is FQNEAQ. The CDR3 loop spans 14 amino acids. This CDR3 reads CASSLLAAANEQFF. CDR3 in DNA: TGTGCCAGCAGCTTACTAGCAGCCGCCAATGAGCAGTTCTTC.

This chain joins TRBV30 and TRBJ1-2; D call uncertain. The CDR3 contains 14 residues. Trimming pared 0 bases from V and 6 bases from J, leaving 14 bases between. CDR1 and CDR2 (germline): GTSNPN, SVGIG (reference sequence). The DNA for the CDR3 is TGTGCCTGGAGTGTACGTAAGGAAAGCAATGGCTACACCTTC. As protein: CAWSVRKESNGYTF.

The chain carries TRBV2 and TRBJ2-3; D remains unclear. Trimming shortened V by 5 bases and J by 3 bases, and 0 bases separated the two germline ends. This CDR3 region has 10 residues. Germline loops: CDR1 SNHLY, CDR2 FYNNEI. The chain's CDR3 is CASSTDTQYF. CDR3 DNA sequence: TGTGCCAGCAGTACAGATACGCAGTATTTT.

This clone showed up just a few times. The chain uses TRBV2 and TRBJ1-1; 10 bases match TRBD1. V dropped 7 bases and J dropped 6; count of bases not matched to a gene: 5. CDR1 SNHLY and CDR2 FYNNEI come from the germline V gene. The CDR3 is 13 amino acids. CDR3 DNA sequence: TGTGCCAGCAATCCGACAGGGGGCTCTGAAGCTTTCTTT. Its protein product is CASNPTGGSEAFF.

V is TRBV29-1 and J is TRBJ1-6; D is unresolved. Germline CDR1 and CDR2: SQVTM and ANQGSEA. CDR3 size: 12 residues. V lost 7 bases, J lost 5 bases, and 9 bases lay in between. The CDR3 loop is CSAGSDNSPLHF. Here the CDR3 DNA reads TGCAGCGCGGGGAGCGATAATTCACCCCTCCACTTT.

This clone occurred a few times. The chain has TRBV7-3 and TRBJ2-1, with 12 positions matching TRBD2. This CDR3 spans 17 amino acids. CDR1 is SGHTA, CDR2 FQGTGA, per germline. V lost 5 bases to trimming and J lost 9 bases; unmatched junction nucleotides: 14. This CDR3 is CASSPSRLAGESGEQFF. CDR3 DNA sequence: TGTGCCAGCAGCCCAAGCCGACTAGCGGGGGAATCCGGTGAGCAGTTCTTC.

V usage is TRBV2 and J usage is TRBJ1-1; D possibly corresponds to TRBD1 (5 bases). V was clipped by 6 bases and J by 9 bases, with 11 bases between them. The germline CDR1 and CDR2 sequences are SNHLY and FYNNEI. This CDR3 has 11 residues. The CDR3 here is CASRDDSQAFF. The CDR3, as DNA: TGTGCCAGCAGAGACGACAGTCAAGCTTTCTTT.

The chain has TRBV5-1 and TRBJ1-6; 7 positions agree with TRBD1. V dropped 8 bases and J dropped 5; count of bases not matched to a gene: 10. The CDR3 is 15 residues long. Per the germline V gene, CDR1 is SGHRS and CDR2 is YFSETQ. The DNA of the CDR3 is TGCGCCAGTAAGCCGGGGCAGGGGGATAATTCACCCCTCCACTTT. Encoded protein: CASKPGQGDNSPLHF.

Concerning this clone: Other nucleotide sequences in the sample specify the same CDR3. CDR3 loop: CSVGWNTEAFF. In DNA form, the CDR3 reads TGCAGCGTTGGATGGAACACTGAAGCTTTCTTT. The chain combines TRBV29-1 with TRBJ1-1; D gene uncertain. The V gene's germline CDR1 is SQVTM and CDR2 ANQGSEA. The V end lost 4 bases, the J end lost 1 base, and 4 bases lay between the germline ends. The length of the CDR3 is 11 residues.

For this clone: Given the absence of the conserved phenylalanine or tryptophan at the CDR3 end, a read error is likely. The DNA is left out, because the CDR3 cannot be placed on it with certainty; the CDR3 is given as TCRdb lists it. This sequence joins TRBV4-3 and TRBJ2-7. Germline CDR1 is LGHNA and CDR2 is YSLEER. The CDR3 sequence runs 12 residues, both termini included. CDR3 in amino acids: CASSQDKGTKSL.

This clone turned up a few times. The CDR3, as DNA: TGTGCCAGCAGCAACGACCGAACCCGAGGTTCACCCCTCCACTTT. The encoded protein is CASSNDRTRGSPLHF. The chain uses TRBV6-5 and TRBJ1-6; D uncertain. CDR1 and CDR2 from the germline V gene are MNHEY and SVGAGI. The CDR3 loop spans 15 amino acids. Trimming removed 6 bases from V and 9 bases from J, with 18 bases in between.

This rearrangement joins TRBV7-6 to TRBJ1-5; 8 bases match TRBD1. J lost 3 bases, V lost 2 bases, and 6 bases had no gene match. From germline, CDR1 is SGHVS and CDR2 FNYEAQ. The CDR3 is made up of 16 amino acids. CDR3 nucleotides: TGTGCCAGCAGCTTACAGGCAGGGGGCAACAATCAGCCCCAGCATTTT. This translates into CASSLQAGGNNQPQHF.

This sequence joins TRBV9 and TRBJ2-5, with a weak D call TRBD1 (6 bases). Germline values: CDR1 SGDLS, CDR2 YYNGEE. The V end was cut by 0 bases, the J end by 1 base, with 10 bases between. CDR3 length equals 15 residues. Here the CDR3 DNA reads TGTGCCAGCAGCGTAGCCGGACAGCCCCAAGAGACCCAGTACTTC. Its translation: CASSVAGQPQETQYF.

The chain links TRBV5-1 to TRBJ1-2; 9 nucleotides align to TRBD1. The CDR3 has 16 residues. V was pared by 0 bases and J by 7 bases, with 10 bases of the junction left unmatched. CDR1 is SGHRS, CDR2 YFSETQ, per germline. Written as DNA, the CDR3 is TGCGCCAGCAGCTTGGATACGACAGGGGGAAAGGGTGGCTACACCTTC. Amino acids: CASSLDTTGGKGGYTF.

This clone was found a few times. The genes are TRBV7-9 and TRBJ2-1; the D gene is possibly TRBD2 (7 bases). Germline-derived CDR1 and CDR2 are SEHNR and FQNEAQ (reference sequence). With 5 bases removed from V and 10 bases from J, the gap between germline ends came to 18 bases. The length of the CDR3 is 14 residues. CDR3 sequence: CASSGGGVRREQFF. For the CDR3, the DNA is TGTGCCAGCAGCGGCGGGGGCGTAAGGAGAGAGCAGTTCTTC.

The rearrangement joins TRBV19 to TRBJ2-4, with 7 bases matching TRBD2. V trimming: 6 bases; J trimming: 0 bases; junction bases outside the gene matches: 11. Germline-derived CDR1 and CDR2 are LNHDA and SQIVND (reference sequence). The CDR3 extends over 17 amino acids. The CDR3 protein is CASSPLGASGAKNIQYF. CDR3 bases: TGTGCCAGTAGCCCCCTCGGGGCTAGCGGAGCCAAAAACATTCAGTACTTC. The complete variable domain, with remaining parts taken from reference TRBV19 and TRBJ2-4, reads DGGITQSPKYLFRKEGQNVTLSCEQNLNHDAMYWYRQDPGQGLRLIYYSQIVNDFQKGDIAEGYSVSREKKESFPLTVTSAQKNPTAFYLCASSPLGASGAKNIQYFGAGTRLSVL.

This rearrangement joins TRBV6-6 to TRBJ2-5; 8 positions agree with TRBD1. This CDR3 comprises 16 residues. With V trimmed by 7 bases and J by 5 bases, 15 bases remained unmatched. Per the germline V gene, CDR1 is MNHNY and CDR2 is SVGAGI (reference sequence). CDR3 sequence reads: CASTEGPQGGRETQYF. CDR3 coding DNA: TGTGCCAGCACCGAAGGACCACAGGGGGGAAGGGAGACCCAGTACTTC.

The chain recombines TRBV5-1 with TRBJ2-7; D is possibly TRBD2 (6 bases). The CDR3 totals 14 residues. Germline lookup yields CDR1 SGHRS and CDR2 YFSETQ. V was trimmed by 4 bases and J by 2 bases, leaving 13 bases between them. The CDR3 DNA reads TGCGCCAGCAGCCCGGGGGACGGAACCTACGAGCAGTACTTC. Amino acid sequence: CASSPGDGTYEQYF. Full variable domain (missing parts from reference TRBV5-1 and TRBJ2-7): KAGVTQTPRYLIKTRGQQVTLSCSPISGHRSVSWYQQTPGQGLQFLFEYFSETQRNKGNFPGRFSGRQFSNSRSEMNVSTLELGDSALYLCASSPGDGTYEQYFGPGTRLTVT.

This clone was counted a few times. This chain joins TRBV5-1 and TRBJ2-7; 7 bases line up with TRBD2. The CDR3 sequence is 14 residues long. V dropped 2 bases and J dropped 7; count of bases not matched to a gene: 9. Germline CDR1 is SGHRS and CDR2 is YFSETQ. CDR3 in DNA: TGCGCCAGCAGCTTAACGGGGGGTTCGGAAGAGCAGTACTTC. Translation gives CASSLTGGSEEQYF.

The table lists this clone with a count of one. V and J are TRBV30 and TRBJ1-2; D is ambiguous. Germline CDR1 is GTSNPN and CDR2 is SVGIG (reference sequence). V was pared by 7 bases and J by 4 bases, with 7 bases between. The CDR3 sequence is 10 residues long. CDR3 sequence (DNA): TGTGCCTCTAACAGCTATGGCTACACCTTC. Translated, it gives CASNSYGYTF. Variable domain in full (rest from reference TRBV30 and TRBJ1-2): SQTIHQWPATLVQPVGSPLSLECTVEGTSNPNLYWYRQAAGRGLQLLFYSVGIGQISSEVPQNLSASRPQDRQFILSSKKLLLSDSGFYLCASNSYGYTFGSGTRLTVV.

This chain links TRBV2 with TRBJ1-5, with TRBD1 matching 8 bases. V shed 6 bases and J 4 bases; nucleotides not matched to a gene: 11. Germline CDR1 and CDR2: SNHLY and FYNNEI. The CDR3 consists of 16 residues. CDR3 protein: CASRPPRTGTNQPQHF. Written as DNA, the CDR3 is TGTGCCAGCAGACCTCCCCGGACAGGGACTAATCAGCCCCAGCATTTT. Full variable domain (remainder filled in from reference TRBV2 and TRBJ1-5): EPEVTQTPSHQVTQMGQEVILRCVPISNHLYFYWYRQILGQKVEFLVSFYNNEISEKSEIFDDQFSVERPDGSNFTLKIRSTKLEDSAMYFCASRPPRTGTNQPQHFGDGTRLSIL.

This chain joins TRBV13 and TRBJ2-5; TRBD2 matches 7 bases. The CDR3 sequence is 15 residues long. CDR1 PRHDT and CDR2 FYEKMQ come from the germline V gene (reference sequence). After removal of 3 bases from V and 2 bases from J, the junction contained 6 bases not matched to a gene. CDR3: CASSFLAEVQETQYF. The CDR3 nucleotides read TGTGCCAGCAGCTTCCTAGCGGAAGTTCAAGAGACCCAGTACTTC.

This chain connects TRBV11-2 to TRBJ1-1; TRBD1 matches at 7 bases. CDR3 length: 14 amino acids. Germline V gene lookup returns CDR1 SGHAT and CDR2 FQNNGV. Losses at the gene ends were 5 bases for V and 7 bases for J; bases not matched to a gene: 10. The CDR3 region has the DNA TGTGCCAGCAGCGTAAAAGGGACAGCTCTTGAAGCTTTCTTT. This translates into CASSVKGTALEAFF.

The chain recombines TRBV30 with TRBJ2-5; D is possibly TRBD1 or TRBD2 (5 bases each). Trimming left V 0 bases short and J 5 bases short, with 7 bases between. The CDR3 has 12 residues. CDR1 is GTSNPN and CDR2 is SVGIG in the germline V gene (reference sequence). The CDR3 reads CAWSVGVETQYF. DNA of the CDR3: TGTGCCTGGAGTGTGGGGGTGGAGACCCAGTACTTC.

This clone was counted a few times. The J gene is TRBJ2-1, the V gene TRBV10-3, with D perhaps matching TRBD2 (5 bases). The germline gives CDR1 ENHRY, CDR2 SYGVKD. This CDR3 is 10 amino acids long. Trimming pared 8 bases from V and 12 bases from J, leaving 11 bases between. CDR3 sequence: CAIGTGRQFF. The CDR3 nucleotides read TGTGCCATCGGTACTGGGAGGCAGTTCTTC.

V usage is TRBV25-1 and J usage is TRBJ1-5; perhaps TRBD1 as D (6 bases). The CDR3 is made up of 14 amino acids. Trimming removed 9 bases from V and 0 bases from J, with 12 bases in between. Germline values: CDR1 MGHDK, CDR2 SYGVNS. In DNA form, the CDR3 reads TGTGCCAGAACCGGGACACATAGCAATCAGCCCCAGCATTTT. It yields the protein CARTGTHSNQPQHF.

This rearrangement joins TRBV9 to TRBJ1-1, with D possibly being TRBD1 (5 bases). V lost 0 bases to trimming and J lost 1 base, with 7 bases between them. The CDR3 is 14 residues long. Germline CDR1 reads SGDLS; CDR2 reads YYNGEE. CDR3 protein: CASSVGGPNTEAFF. CDR3 sequence (DNA): TGTGCCAGCAGCGTAGGGGGCCCGAACACTGAAGCTTTCTTT.

The chain joins TRBV29-1 to TRBJ2-7, with D possibly matching TRBD2 (6 bases). The V gene's germline CDR1 is SQVTM and CDR2 ANQGSEA. Trimming stripped 4 bases from V and 0 bases from J, with 16 bases between. The CDR3 loop spans 15 amino acids. Here the CDR3 reads CSVVRGSTVSYEQYF. CDR3 in DNA: TGCAGCGTTGTTCGGGGGTCTACCGTCTCCTACGAGCAGTACTTC.

The V gene is TRBV29-1, the J gene TRBJ2-1; 9 bases align to TRBD2. After removal of 3 bases from V and 4 bases from J, the junction contained 4 bases not matched to a gene. Looked up from germline, CDR1 is SQVTM and CDR2 is ANQGSEA. CDR3 length: 14 amino acids. The CDR3 DNA reads TGCAGCGTTGACTCGGGACTAGCATACAATGAGCAGTTCTTC. This sequence encodes CSVDSGLAYNEQFF.